Presented here are 25 T cell receptor beta chains from one specimen sequenced in a study of shared clonotypes between healthy human individuals. The assay was immunoSEQ multiplex PCR, and TCRdb's table has in-frame clones only and misses some. This sample yields 1,400,000 or so clones, of which 97% to 99% are seen a single time; 0.36% belongs to the top ten. Sequencing input: naive CD4+ T cells sorted from blood. Subset indicated: CD45RA+ positively selected. The source is a man aged 25 to 40 in good health.

The chain joins TRBV10-2 to TRBJ2-4; 14 bases align to TRBD2. The ends lost 4 bases at V and 6 bases at J; junction bases unmatched: 17. The CDR3 is made up of 20 amino acids. Germline CDR1 WSHSY, CDR2 SAAADI. This CDR3 is CASSVTGTSGSLDNLNIQYF. In DNA, the CDR3 is TGCGCCAGCAGTGTTACCGGGACTAGCGGGAGCCTCGACAACCTAAACATTCAGTACTTC.

This chain links TRBV28 with TRBJ2-4, with a tentative D call TRBD1 (5 bases). CDR1 and CDR2 from the germline V gene are MDHEN and SYDVKM. The V gene lost 5 bases and the J gene lost 5 bases, with 13 bases spanning the gap. This CDR3 is built from 14 residues. The CDR3 reads CASSPTLRENIQYF. The CDR3 region has the DNA TGTGCCAGCAGTCCTACCCTCAGGGAAAACATTCAGTACTTC.

The rearrangement uses TRBV19 and TRBJ2-2, with D unclear. Looked up from germline, CDR1 is LNHDA and CDR2 is SQIVND (reference sequence). The CDR3 contains 9 residues. The CDR3 DNA sequence: TGTGTCGAGAAGGTAGAGCTGTTTTTT. Translation gives CVEKVELFF.

The chain joins TRBV6-1 to TRBJ1-2; 8 bases are shared with TRBD1. This CDR3 comprises 14 residues. The germline CDR1 and CDR2 sequences are MNHNS and SASEGT. The J segment lost 6 bases and the V segment lost 2 bases, leaving 5 bases of the junction unmatched. In nucleotides, the CDR3 is TGTGCCAGCAGTGAATTCATCAGGGGGCATGGCTACACCTTC. Translation: CASSEFIRGHGYTF.

The gene calls are TRBV5-1 and TRBJ2-1, with D maybe TRBD2 (5 bases). The CDR3 is 12 amino acids. Per germline, CDR1 SGHRS and CDR2 YFSETQ. Trimming removed 4 bases at V and 9 bases at J, with 11 bases between. The CDR3 is CASSTTEVEQFF. DNA of the CDR3: TGCGCCAGCAGCACCACGGAGGTTGAGCAGTTCTTC.

This clone was observed once. An end of the junction does not agree with germline; a read error may underlie this. The rearrangement links TRBV7-7 to TRBJ1-1, with 9 bases matching TRBD1. The CDR3 has 14 amino acids. CDR1 is SSHAT and CDR2 is FNYEAQ in the germline V gene (reference sequence). The CDR3 here is CASSPGTGSTEAFF. CDR3 DNA: TGTGCTAGCAGCCCCGGGACAGGGTCGACTGAAGCTTTCTTT. Full variable domain (missing parts from reference TRBV7-7 and TRBJ1-1): GAGVSQSPRYKVTKRGQDVTLRCDPISSHATLYWYQQALGQGPEFLTYFNYEAQPDKSGLPSDRFSAERPEGSISTLTIQRTEQRDSAMYRCASSPGTGSTEAFFGQGTRLTVV.

The chain carries TRBV12-5 and TRBJ1-1; the D gene is possibly TRBD1 (5 bases). This CDR3 region has 14 residues. The V end was cut by 5 bases, the J end by 2 bases, with 12 bases between. Germline V gene lookup returns CDR1 LGHNT and CDR2 FRNRAP. The CDR3 sequence is CASGADRANTEAFF. The CDR3 DNA follows: TGTGCTAGTGGTGCTGACAGAGCCAACACTGAAGCTTTCTTT.

Remarks on this clone: One end of the junction does not line up with germline, which may come from a read error. The chain couples TRBV18 to TRBJ1-5, with D possibly TRBD1 on 5 matching bases. The germline V gene encodes CDR1 KGHSH and CDR2 LQKENI. The CDR3 runs 16 residues. The CDR3 DNA follows: TGTGCCAGCTCACCACCGGGGACCGCTAGCATTCAGCCCCAGCATTTT. Translating it yields CASSPPGTASIQPQHF.

The CDR3 loop reads CASSWTGGPGELFF. CDR3 in DNA: TGTGCCAGCAGCTGGACAGGGGGCCCCGGGGAGCTGTTTTTT. This chain links TRBV6-5 with TRBJ2-2; 11 nucleotides line up with TRBD1. Germline V gene sequence: CDR1 MNHEY, CDR2 SVGAGI. After removal of 6 bases from V and 6 bases from J, the junction contained 3 bases not matched to a gene. The CDR3 contains 14 residues.

To note about this clone: The junction and the germline gene differ at one end; a read error may be behind it. The chain joins TRBV7-9 to TRBJ2-7; 8 bases are shared with TRBD2. CDR3 length: 13 amino acids. Germline CDR1 is SEHNR and CDR2 is FQNEAQ (reference sequence). Here the CDR3 reads CASSTRRLATANF. CDR3 nucleotide sequence: TGTGCCAGCAGCACACGAAGACTAGCGACGGCGAACTTC.

J is TRBJ2-2 and V is TRBV10-1; D not resolved. The CDR3 has 14 residues. With 6 bases removed from V and 2 bases from J, the gap between germline ends came to 10 bases. Germline CDR1 is WNHNN and CDR2 is SYGVQD (reference sequence). The CDR3 nucleotides are TGCGCCAGCAGATTCAACACAAACACCGGGGAGCTGTTTTTT. Encoded protein: CASRFNTNTGELFF.

This clone was seen a single time. V usage is TRBV10-3 and J usage is TRBJ2-3; the D gene is possibly TRBD1 (5 bases). V lost 11 bases to trimming and J lost 1 base, with 13 bases between them. CDR3 length equals 13 residues. Germline V gene lookup returns CDR1 ENHRY and CDR2 SYGVKD. This chain's CDR3 is CALGVDGTDTQYF. The CDR3 DNA follows: TGTGCCTTAGGGGTAGACGGCACAGATACGCAGTATTTT.

V gene TRBV5-4 combines with J gene TRBJ2-7; the match to TRBD2 covers 11 bases. After removal of 3 bases from V and 3 bases from J, the junction contained 17 bases not matched to a gene. Germline V gene data show CDR1 as SGHNT and CDR2 as YYREEE (reference sequence). CDR3 length equals 19 residues. This CDR3 reads CASSSWGASGRKPYYEQYF. The CDR3 nucleotides are TGTGCCAGCAGCTCGTGGGGGGCTAGCGGGAGGAAACCGTACTACGAGCAGTACTTC.

This sequence joins TRBV6-6 and TRBJ1-3; D gene uncertain. Looked up from germline, CDR1 is MNHNY and CDR2 is SVGAGI (reference sequence). V was shortened by 1 base and J by 0 bases, with 7 bases between the two germline ends. This CDR3 comprises 15 residues. CDR3 in amino acids: CASSYLGDSGNTIYF. In DNA, the CDR3 is TGTGCCAGCAGTTACTTAGGCGACTCTGGAAACACCATATATTTT.

V usage is TRBV28 and J usage is TRBJ2-7; the match to TRBD1 covers 12 bases. V was pared by 6 bases and J by 7 bases, with 13 bases of the junction left unmatched. The germline gives CDR1 MDHEN, CDR2 SYDVKM. The CDR3 sequence is 16 residues long. The CDR3 DNA reads TGTGCCAGCAGACCTCCTCCGGGACAGGGGGCTGGGGAGCAGTACTTC. As protein: CASRPPPGQGAGEQYF. The complete variable domain, with remaining parts taken from reference TRBV28 and TRBJ2-7, reads DVKVTQSSRYLVKRTGEKVFLECVQDMDHENMFWYRQDPGLGLRLIYFSYDVKMKEKGDIPEGYSVSREKKERFSLILESASTNQTSMYLCASRPPPGQGAGEQYFGPGTRLTVT.

The rearrangement uses TRBV14 and TRBJ2-2; no clear D. Trimming pared 4 bases from V and 13 bases from J, leaving 13 bases between. This CDR3 spans 12 amino acids. Germline lookup yields CDR1 SGHDN and CDR2 FVKESK. The CDR3 nucleotides read TGTGCCAGCAGCCTCGAACTCGGCGTGCTGTTTTTT. Translated: CASSLELGVLFF. Using reference TRBV14 and TRBJ2-2 for the parts outside the CDR3, the full variable domain is EAGVTQFPSHSVIEKGQTVTLRCDPISGHDNLYWYRRVMGKEIKFLLHFVKESKQDESGMPNNRFLAERTGGTYSTLKVQPAELEDSGVYFCASSLELGVLFFGEGSRLTVL.

The V call is TRBV5-6, the J call TRBJ2-2; 10 bases agree with TRBD2. V was pared by 4 bases and J by 7 bases, with 10 bases of the junction left unmatched. Germline CDR1 is SGHDT and CDR2 is YYEEEE. This CDR3 comprises 16 residues. As DNA, the CDR3 is TGTGCCAGCAGCAGGGTAGCGGGAGGTCGTGGCGGGGAGCTGTTTTTT. It translates to CASSRVAGGRGGELFF.

This chain uses TRBV5-1 with TRBJ2-7, with TRBD1 identical over 9 bases. The V and J ends lost 3 bases and 4 bases, in that order; junction bases with no gene match: 8. The CDR3 runs 15 residues. The germline V gene has CDR1 SGHRS and CDR2 YFSETQ. The CDR3 is CASSSPGQGEYEQYF. The CDR3 coding sequence is TGCGCCAGCAGCTCGCCGGGACAGGGAGAATACGAGCAGTACTTC.

The V and J genes are TRBV6-1 and TRBJ2-7; unclear D gene. Per germline, CDR1 MNHNS and CDR2 SASEGT. The CDR3 sequence is 12 residues long. This chain's CDR3 is CVTGVAKFEQYF. CDR3 DNA: TGTGTGACGGGCGTCGCCAAGTTCGAGCAGTACTTC.

The chain uses TRBV5-4 and TRBJ2-5; D remains ambiguous. CDR3 size: 14 residues. Deletions cut 2 bases from V and 5 bases from J, with 13 bases between. The germline gives CDR1 SGHNT, CDR2 YYREEE (reference sequence). DNA of the CDR3: TGTGCCAGCAGCTTTGCAGGTGGAGTGGAGACCCAGTACTTC. It yields the protein CASSFAGGVETQYF.

The J gene is TRBJ2-3, the V gene TRBV5-1; D not certain. Germline CDR1 SGHRS, CDR2 YFSETQ. The CDR3 spans 12 residues. V was trimmed by 0 bases and J by 10 bases, leaving 9 bases between them. The CDR3 here is CASSLALEAQYF. DNA for the CDR3: TGCGCCAGCAGCTTGGCCCTAGAAGCGCAGTATTTT.

The table lists this clone with a count of one. V usage is TRBV5-6 and J usage is TRBJ2-2, with 7 bases identical to TRBD1. CDR1 and CDR2 from the germline V gene are SGHDT and YYEEEE. J lost 7 bases, V lost 6 bases, and 24 bases had no gene match. This CDR3 is 19 amino acids long. The CDR3 sequence: CASNLRKPRDSLRVGELFF. The CDR3 region has the DNA TGTGCCAGCAACCTTCGCAAACCTAGGGACAGCCTACGAGTCGGGGAGCTGTTTTTT. Full variable domain (remainder filled in from reference TRBV5-6 and TRBJ2-2): DAGVTQSPTHLIKTRGQQVTLRCSPKSGHDTVSWYQQALGQGPQFIFQYYEEEERQRGNFPDRFSGHQFPNYSSELNVNALLLGDSALYLCASNLRKPRDSLRVGELFFGEGSRLTVL.

About this clone: Other DNA variants within this sample encode the same CDR3. The J gene is TRBJ2-1, the V gene TRBV18, with 11 bases aligning to TRBD2. The V gene end was trimmed by 4 bases and the J gene end by 2 bases; junction bases not matched to a gene: 1. Germline lookup yields CDR1 KGHSH and CDR2 LQKENI. The CDR3 is made up of 15 amino acids. For the CDR3, the DNA is TGTGCCAGCTCACGGACTAGCGGGCCCTACAATGAGCAGTTCTTC. This encodes CASSRTSGPYNEQFF.

The chain joins TRBV6-5 to TRBJ2-2; the D gene is possibly TRBD2 (5 bases). CDR1 and CDR2 (germline): MNHEY, SVGAGI. V was pared by 2 bases and J by 0 bases, with 10 bases between. The CDR3 totals 16 residues. The CDR3 nucleotides are TGTGCCAGCAGTTACAGAGCGGCCCCGAACACCGGGGAGCTGTTTTTT. It codes for CASSYRAAPNTGELFF.

The chain recombines TRBV5-1 with TRBJ1-4, with 7 bases matching TRBD1. The CDR3 length is 14 residues. Germline CDR1 SGHRS, CDR2 YFSETQ. V gave up 4 bases and J gave up 8 bases; unmatched junction bases: 8. CDR3 DNA: TGCGCCAGCAGCATCGGACAGGTTGGAGAAAAACTGTTTTTT. This encodes CASSIGQVGEKLFF.